The T cell receptor beta chain under discussion was sequenced for a study of T-cell reconstitution after alpha-beta-depleted transplantation in children. V was trimmed by 1 base and J by 2 bases, leaving 14 bases between them. The CDR3 has 17 residues. Germline lookup yields CDR1 SGHTA and CDR2 FQGTGA. General study findings and limits: Surviving recipient T cells and thymic progenitors accounted for the high day-60 TCRbeta diversity observed in some patients. Approximately two months post-transplant, alpha-beta T cells reportedly originated from several hundred expanded graft clones. T-cell numbers and diversity, one year after transplant, stemmed largely from T cells that were newly produced.

The authors prepared the TCRbeta library with unique molecular identifiers. MiXCR was run by TCRdb on the PCR reads, yielding one entry per CDR3 protein. The table includes 700,000 to 950,000 distinct CDR3 sequences, 15% to 20% detected once. The table lists this clonotype with a few counts. What it binds is unknown. The chain has TRBV7-3 and TRBJ2-2, with D possibly being TRBD2 (6 bases). Source: PBMCs, mostly from graft donor cells, taken 360 days after TCRalphabeta/CD19-depleted stem cell transplant. This receptor was identified in a male patient younger than 18 who had a stem cell transplant for acute lymphoblastic leukemia, so the T cells may come from the graft donor. CDR3 coding DNA: TGTGCCAGCAGCTTAAAGCCTAGAGCGGGCAACACCGGGGAGCTGTTTTTT. Protein sequence: CASSLKPRAGNTGELFF.